This passage covers 9 T cell receptor beta chains from one sample sequenced in a study of T cell clonality in common variable immunodeficiency (dated by TCRdb to the mid-2010s). Library construction relied on the immunoSEQ multiplex PCR assay. Imported from immuneACCESS, the table was reduced by TCRdb to in-frame sequences with V and J called. These copies leave out some clones; in studies compared against another copy, an unresolved V gene accounts for under half, and the cause of the remainder is not known. This sample is represented by about 52,000 clones, with no singletons among them. The top ten constitute around 2% of the sample. Material: peripheral blood mononuclear cells. These receptors were collected from a person aged 18 to 70 in good health.

This clone appeared a few times. Read coverage stops 3 residues before the CDR3 terminus; the germline J gene supplies the remainder. The V and J genes are TRBV7-2 and TRBJ2-2; 10 nucleotides line up with TRBD1. The CDR3 length is 18 residues. Germline CDR1 SGHTA, CDR2 FQGNSA. The CDR3 bases that were read are TGTGCCAGCAGCTTAGCCCTAGGGACAGGGGCCGATAATGAAAAG. This sequence encodes CASSLALGTGADNEK. The whole CDR3 sequence reads CASSLALGTGADNEKLFF. Together with reference TRBV7-2 and TRBJ2-2, the CDR3 gives the full variable domain: GAGVSQSPSNKVTEKGKDVELRCDPISGHTALYWYRQSLGQGLEFLIYFQGNSAPDKSGLPSDRFSAERTGGSVSTLTIQRTQQEDSAVYLCASSLALGTGADNEKLFFGEGSRLTVL.

This clone was seen a handful of times. The read halts 3 residues ahead of the CDR3 end, with the missing end drawn from the germline J gene. This chain connects TRBV7-9 to TRBJ1-1; no reliable D call. V shed 5 bases and J shed 0 bases, with 10 bases lying between them. Germline loops: CDR1 SEHNR, CDR2 FQNEAQ (reference sequence). This CDR3 has 14 residues. The CDR3: CASSRRAMNTEAFF. CDR3 DNA, as far as it was read: TGTGCCAGCAGCCGTAGGGCCATGAACACTGAA.

In regard to this clone: Read sequence stops 3 residues before the CDR3 end, and the germline J gene provides the missing end. The gene calls are TRBV7-9 and TRBJ1-2; 8 bases map to TRBD1. Germline V gene sequence: CDR1 SEHNR, CDR2 FQNEAQ (reference sequence). The CDR3 is 14 residues long. V lost 3 bases to trimming and J lost 7 bases; unmatched junction nucleotides: 7. CDR3 sequence: CASSFGQGGTGYTF. The sequenced part of the CDR3 DNA is TGTGCCAGCAGCTTCGGACAGGGAGGGACTGGC. Full variable domain (outside the CDR3, taken from reference TRBV7-9 and TRBJ1-2): DTGVSQNPRHKITKRGQNVTFRCDPISEHNRLYWYRQTLGQGPEFLTYFQNEAQLEKSRLLSDRFSAERPKGSFSTLEIQRTEQGDSAMYLCASSFGQGGTGYTFGSGTRLTVV.

This clone was detected ten times or more. The CDR3 bases that were read are TGCAGTGCCGGGGACAGGGACGTCTCTGGAAACACC. Translated, it gives CSAGDRDVSGNT. The complete CDR3 protein is CSAGDRDVSGNTIYF. J is TRBJ1-3 and V is TRBV20-1; 9 nucleotides line up with TRBD1. The missing CDR3 end, 3 residues past where the read stops, is filled in from the germline J gene. CDR3 length: 15 residues. The germline CDR1 and CDR2 sequences are DFQATT and SNEGSKA (reference sequence). V was clipped by 6 bases and J by 0 bases; unmatched bases: 6.

This clone occurred many times. The CDR3 end falls 3 residues outside the read, so it is completed with the germline J gene. The rearrangement uses TRBV20-1 and TRBJ2-5, with 10 bases fitting TRBD2. CDR1 is DFQATT, CDR2 SNEGSKA, per germline (reference sequence). The CDR3 has 14 residues. Trimming removed 6 bases from V and 0 bases from J; junction bases left unmatched: 4. CDR3 in amino acids: CSAFLAGDQETQYF. Incomplete CDR3 DNA: TGCAGTGCCTTCCTAGCGGGAGACCAAGAGACC.

This clone was seen ten or more times. The CDR3 end lies 3 residues beyond the end of the read and is filled in from the germline J gene. This rearrangement joins TRBV18 to TRBJ1-1; 7 bases match TRBD1. V lost 6 bases to trimming and J lost 1 base; unmatched junction nucleotides: 8. The CDR3 has 15 amino acids. Germline CDR1 is KGHSH and CDR2 is LQKENI. The CDR3 region is CASSHGGDRNTEAFF. The sequenced part of the CDR3 DNA is TGTGCCAGCTCCCATGGAGGGGACAGGAACACTGAA.

There are many counts of this clone. The read stops 3 residues short of the end of the CDR3; the missing end is completed from the germline J gene. This sequence joins TRBV2 and TRBJ2-1, with TRBD2 matching 8 bases. In germline, CDR1 is SNHLY, CDR2 FYNNEI. V gave up 10 bases and J gave up 0 bases; unmatched junction bases: 8. This CDR3 contains 15 residues. CDR3 DNA (partial): TGTGCCACCAACTTAGCGGGGAGCTCCTACAATGAG. Translated, it gives CATNLAGSSYNE. The full CDR3 protein is CATNLAGSSYNEQFF.

This clone was seen repeatedly, ten times or more. At one of its ends the junction is not consistent with the germline gene, which may arise from a read error. CDR3 bases read: TGCGCCAGCAGTCCTGACGGGACACTCTCTGGAAACACG. Protein product: CASSPDGTLSGNT. The whole CDR3 sequence is CASSPDGTLSGNTIYF. The chain joins TRBV4-2 to TRBJ1-3; TRBD1 might be the D (6 bases). The missing CDR3 end, 3 residues past where the read stops, is filled in from the germline J gene. Germline loops: CDR1 LGHNA, CDR2 YNFKEQ. The CDR3 extends over 16 amino acids.

Many counts were recorded for this clone. The germline gene is not matched at one end of the junction; a read error may be the cause. The CDR3 extends 3 residues past the end of the read, so its final part is completed from the germline J gene. The chain has TRBV4-2 and TRBJ2-2; perhaps TRBD1 as D (5 bases). CDR1 LGHNA and CDR2 YNFKEQ come from the germline V gene. The CDR3 contains 15 residues. Partial CDR3 DNA: TGCGCCAGCAGCCAAGCCATCTATGGGGCCAACGTG. This codes for CASSQAIYGANV. The entire CDR3 protein reads CASSQAIYGANVLFF.